Shown below are 13 T cell receptor beta chains from a single sample sequenced in a study of CD8+CD57+ T cells in acquired aplastic anemia (dated by TCRdb to 2017 to 2018). The instrument was an Illumina HiSeq 2000. Profiling of TCR beta VDJ combinations and CDR3 sequences used genomic DNA as the template. The public reads were run again by TCRdb, first through fastp at Q25 and then through MiXCR, and only productive beta chains were kept. Rows merge per CDR3 protein into single entries with the most common DNA and genes. For this sample there are 100,000 to 150,000 distinct CDR3 sequences; approximately 40% appear just once. Around 2.5% of the sample is taken by the ten largest. Expansion of CD8+CD57+ cells had been shown by flow cytometry in the patients chosen for sequencing. Sequenced sample: sorted CD4+, CD8+, or CD8+CD57+ T cells (not recorded which) from PBMCs. These receptors were taken from a human donor with aplastic anemia.

V is TRBV20-1 and J is TRBJ2-3; 9 bases fit TRBD1. The V segment lost 3 bases and the J segment 2 bases; nucleotides outside the gene matches: 3. The germline CDR1 and CDR2 sequences are DFQATT and SNEGSKA (reference sequence). The CDR3 is made up of 14 amino acids. As DNA, the CDR3 is TGCAGTGCTAGGGGACAGGGCAACACAGATACGCAGTATTTT. Translated, it gives CSARGQGNTDTQYF.

This chain uses TRBV5-1 with TRBJ2-4; 7 nucleotides line up with TRBD1. Germline V gene data show CDR1 as SGHRS and CDR2 as YFSETQ. The CDR3 contains 14 residues. The V gene end was trimmed by 1 base and the J gene end by 5 bases; junction bases not matched to a gene: 3. DNA of the CDR3: TGCGCCAGCAGCTTGACAGGGGCCCAAAACATTCAGTACTTC. Translated: CASSLTGAQNIQYF.

The rearrangement joins TRBV9 to TRBJ1-6; a possible D gene is TRBD1 (5 bases). Trimming removed 4 bases at V and 8 bases at J, with 19 bases between. Germline V gene sequence: CDR1 SGDLS, CDR2 YYNGEE. The CDR3 loop spans 16 amino acids. CDR3 in DNA: TGTGCCAGCAGCTTAGAGGGGATGGGTCCGGATTCACCCCTCCACTTT. This codes for CASSLEGMGPDSPLHF.

This clonotype was seen ten or more times. The genes are TRBV30 and TRBJ1-5; 7 positions match TRBD1. CDR1 and CDR2 (germline): GTSNPN, SVGIG (reference sequence). V lost 5 bases, J lost 7 bases, and 8 bases stayed unmatched. The length of the CDR3 is 13 residues. The CDR3 DNA reads TGTGCCTGGGGAGGACAGGAGGGACAGCCCCAGCATTTT. Protein product: CAWGGQEGQPQHF. Full variable domain (missing parts from reference TRBV30 and TRBJ1-5): SQTIHQWPATLVQPVGSPLSLECTVEGTSNPNLYWYRQAAGRGLQLLFYSVGIGQISSEVPQNLSASRPQDRQFILSSKKLLLSDSGFYLCAWGGQEGQPQHFGDGTRLSIL.

The genes are TRBV18 and TRBJ2-7; no clear D gene. V was pared by 4 bases and J by 2 bases, with 9 bases between. This CDR3 region has 13 residues. Germline loops: CDR1 KGHSH, CDR2 LQKENI. This chain's CDR3 is CASSLSDTYEQYF. CDR3 DNA sequence: TGTGCCAGCTCACTCTCCGACACCTACGAGCAGTACTTC.

Here the CDR3 reads CSARGPGTGGLDEQFF. The DNA for the CDR3 is TGCAGTGCTAGAGGTCCCGGGACAGGGGGTCTCGATGAGCAGTTCTTC. The V call is TRBV20-1, the J call TRBJ2-1; 11 bases match TRBD1. Trimming cost V 1 base and J 8 bases; bases outside gene matches: 10. CDR1 is DFQATT, CDR2 SNEGSKA, per germline (reference sequence). This CDR3 is 16 amino acids long.

This clonotype has ten or more counts. This chain links TRBV19 with TRBJ2-4; the match to TRBD2 covers 9 bases. There are 17 residues in the CDR3. Germline trimming cut 1 base from V and 8 bases from J; bases unmatched to any gene: 12. Germline loops: CDR1 LNHDA, CDR2 SQIVND (reference sequence). CDR3: CASSIVGGGGAIDIQYF. For the CDR3, the DNA is TGTGCCAGTAGTATAGTCGGGGGCGGGGGGGCAATAGACATTCAGTACTTC.

This clonotype was recorded once. The chain carries TRBV2 and TRBJ2-7, with D perhaps matching TRBD1 (8 bases). This CDR3 contains 13 residues. The germline V gene has CDR1 SNHLY and CDR2 FYNNEI. The ends were cut back, 11 bases at V and 2 bases at J, with 16 bases in the middle. In nucleotides, the CDR3 is TGTGCCTTGGGGGGGACAGGAGCCTACGAGCAGTACTTC. Amino acids: CALGGTGAYEQYF. The full variable domain, with the rest looked up from reference TRBV2 and TRBJ2-7, is EPEVTQTPSHQVTQMGQEVILRCVPISNHLYFYWYRQILGQKVEFLVSFYNNEISEKSEIFDDQFSVERPDGSNFTLKIRSTKLEDSAMYFCALGGTGAYEQYFGPGTRLTVT.

The table lists this clonotype with many counts. The gene calls are TRBV30 and TRBJ1-6; D is possibly TRBD1 (5 bases). V lost 0 bases, J lost 7 bases, and 10 bases lay in between. Per the germline V gene, CDR1 is GTSNPN and CDR2 is SVGIG (reference sequence). The CDR3 extends over 14 amino acids. CDR3 amino acids: CAWSVYRSNSPLHF. CDR3 in DNA: TGTGCCTGGAGTGTATACAGGTCCAATTCACCCCTCCACTTT.

A word on this clonotype: This could be a read error, since a much larger clone is one nucleotide away. This rearrangement joins TRBV4-3 to TRBJ2-3; TRBD2 aligns across 11 bases. The CDR3 totals 15 residues. Germline V gives CDR1 LGHNA, CDR2 YSLEER. V shed 3 bases, J shed 6 bases, and the junction held 5 bases outside the gene matches. The CDR3 DNA sequence: TGCGCCAGCAGCCAGGGGGCTAGCGGGGGGGATACGCAGTATTTT. Protein product: CASSQGASGGDTQYF.

The V and J genes are TRBV7-3 and TRBJ2-3; D uncertain. This CDR3 comprises 15 residues. With 4 bases removed from V and 2 bases from J, the gap between germline ends came to 13 bases. Germline assignment: CDR1 SGHTA and CDR2 FQGTGA. CDR3 residues: CASSSRRSPTDTQYF. The CDR3 DNA reads TGTGCCAGCAGCTCCCGACGGAGCCCCACAGATACGCAGTATTTT.

CDR3 amino acids: CSAREGGGRGEQYF. DNA for the CDR3: TGCAGTGCTAGAGAAGGAGGGGGCCGGGGCGAGCAGTACTTC. V is TRBV20-1 and J is TRBJ2-7; D possibly corresponds to TRBD1 (7 bases). Germline V gene lookup returns CDR1 DFQATT and CDR2 SNEGSKA (reference sequence). The CDR3 extends over 14 amino acids. The V gene lost 0 bases and the J gene lost 6 bases, with 15 bases spanning the gap.

This clonotype was recorded many times. V gene TRBV5-6 combines with J gene TRBJ1-2, with D possibly matching TRBD1 (5 bases). V was pared by 4 bases and J by 2 bases, with 12 bases between. In germline, CDR1 is SGHDT, CDR2 YYEEEE. The CDR3 is 14 amino acids. The CDR3 bases are TGTGCCAGCAGCCCCCCGACAGCGAACTATGGCTACACCTTC. Protein sequence: CASSPPTANYGYTF.